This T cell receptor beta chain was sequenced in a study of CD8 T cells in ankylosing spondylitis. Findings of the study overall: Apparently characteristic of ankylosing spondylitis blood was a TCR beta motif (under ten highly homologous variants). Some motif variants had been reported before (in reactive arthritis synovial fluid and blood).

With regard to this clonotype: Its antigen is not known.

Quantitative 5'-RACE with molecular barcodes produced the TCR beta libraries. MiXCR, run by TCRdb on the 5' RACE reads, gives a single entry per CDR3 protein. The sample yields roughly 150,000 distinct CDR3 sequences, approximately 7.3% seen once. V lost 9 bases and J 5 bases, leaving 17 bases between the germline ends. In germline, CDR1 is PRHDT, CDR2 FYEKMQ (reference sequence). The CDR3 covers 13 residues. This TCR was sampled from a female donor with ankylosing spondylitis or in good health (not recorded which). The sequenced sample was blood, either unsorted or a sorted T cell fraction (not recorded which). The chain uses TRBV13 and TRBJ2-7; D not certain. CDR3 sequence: CASSPRVNNEQYF. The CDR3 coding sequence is TGTGCCAGTTCACCACGGGTGAATAACGAGCAGTACTTC.